Following are 15 T cell receptor beta chains from one sample sequenced in a study of blood T cell repertoires in COVID-19. Here immunoSEQ multiplex PCR was the method, and the copy in TCRdb shows in-frame clones only, minus some. The top ten clones hold approximately 18% of a sample with about 330,000 clones, about 92% of them seen once. The sample taken for sequencing was PBMCs or T cells enriched from blood (not recorded which). Every receptor here comes from a woman aged 30 to 39 who had recovered from COVID-19.

The V call is TRBV14, the J call TRBJ1-3; D ambiguous. CDR3 size: 14 residues. CDR1 is SGHDN, CDR2 FVKESK, per germline. Trimming left V 5 bases short and J 0 bases short, with 8 bases between. CDR3: CASSEMSSGNTIYF. In DNA, the CDR3 is TGTGCCAGCAGCGAGATGAGCTCTGGAAACACCATATATTTT.

V usage is TRBV27 and J usage is TRBJ1-1; D remains ambiguous. Germline lookup yields CDR1 MNHEY and CDR2 SMNVEV (reference sequence). The CDR3 extends over 13 amino acids. With 0 bases removed from V and 4 bases from J, the gap between germline ends came to 6 bases. The CDR3 bases are TGTGCCAGCAGTTTATCCCGGGGCACTGAAGCTTTCTTT. It translates to CASSLSRGTEAFF.

The rearrangement uses TRBV2 and TRBJ1-6, with D maybe TRBD1 (5 bases). The germline V gene has CDR1 SNHLY and CDR2 FYNNEI. Trimming took 7 bases from V and 6 from J, leaving 13 bases between them. The CDR3 loop spans 14 amino acids. Written as DNA, the CDR3 is TGTGCCAGCACTAAGACAGTATCTAATTCACCCCTCCACTTT. This translates into CASTKTVSNSPLHF. Using reference TRBV2 and TRBJ1-6 for the parts outside the CDR3, the full variable domain is EPEVTQTPSHQVTQMGQEVILRCVPISNHLYFYWYRQILGQKVEFLVSFYNNEISEKSEIFDDQFSVERPDGSNFTLKIRSTKLEDSAMYFCASTKTVSNSPLHFGNGTRLTVT.

This chain uses TRBV7-3 with TRBJ2-7, with TRBD2 identical over 8 bases. J gave up 2 bases and V 5 bases, and 5 bases lay outside the gene matches. Germline-derived CDR1 and CDR2 are SGHTA and FQGTGA. The CDR3 sequence is 14 residues long. For the CDR3, the DNA is TGTGCCAGCAGCCCCGCGGGGGGAGCCTACGAGCAGTACTTC. Encoded protein: CASSPAGGAYEQYF.

The chain employs TRBV3-1 (or the pseudogene TRBV3-2) and TRBJ1-1; D unresolved. Deletions cut 1 base from V and 0 bases from J, with 9 bases between. Germline CDR1 reads LGHDT; CDR2 reads YNNKEL (reference sequence). The length of the CDR3 is 15 residues. As DNA, the CDR3 is TGTGCCAGCAGCCAAGGTTCTGCGGTGAACACTGAAGCTTTCTTT. It encodes CASSQGSAVNTEAFF.

This clone was observed once. The chain couples TRBV7-3 to TRBJ2-1, with 9 bases fitting TRBD1. CDR3 length: 17 residues. Germline CDR1 is SGHTA and CDR2 is FQGTGA. Unmatched junction bases numbered 9, after V lost 5 bases and J lost 1 base. CDR3 sequence: CASSIGTGTFSYNEQFF. CDR3 sequence (DNA): TGTGCCAGCAGCATTGGGACAGGGACCTTTTCCTACAATGAGCAGTTCTTC.

This rearrangement joins TRBV12-3 or TRBV12-4 to TRBJ1-3; no clear D. V lost 3 bases and J 4 bases, leaving 7 bases between the germline ends. The CDR3 runs to 13 residues. In DNA form, the CDR3 reads TGTGCCAGCAGTTTCCAGTCCGGAAACACCATATATTTT. This encodes CASSFQSGNTIYF.

V and J are TRBV7-9 and TRBJ2-1, with D unclear. V gave up 7 bases and J gave up 8 bases, with 15 bases separating them. Germline assignment: CDR1 SEHNR and CDR2 FQNEAQ (reference sequence). This CDR3 is 13 amino acids long. The CDR3 DNA reads TGTGCCAGCAACCCCTCCCTTCGCGATGAGCAGTTCTTC. This translates into CASNPSLRDEQFF.

In its sample, this clone was seen once. J is TRBJ2-5 and V is TRBV19; tentatively, D is TRBD2 (5 bases). CDR1 is LNHDA and CDR2 is SQIVND in the germline V gene (reference sequence). This CDR3 contains 15 residues. Trimming cost V 11 bases and J 2 bases, with 21 bases left between them. DNA for the CDR3: TGTGCCTGTCGTAGCACCGGAGCGGAGCAAGAGACCCAGTACTTC. Its protein is CACRSTGAEQETQYF.

This clone was recorded a few times. The rearrangement links TRBV6-2 or TRBV6-3 to TRBJ2-7, with a tentative D call TRBD2 (5 bases). The V and J ends lost 5 bases and 6 bases respectively, with 20 bases between them. The length of the CDR3 is 15 residues. The V gene's germline CDR1 is MNHEY and CDR2 SVGEGT. In DNA form, the CDR3 reads TGTGCCAGCAGTCTCTCGCTAGGAGGTCGTTCCGAGCAGTACTTC. Amino acid sequence: CASSLSLGGRSEQYF.

V is TRBV5-1 and J is TRBJ1-1; 10 bases align to TRBD1. Germline loops: CDR1 SGHRS, CDR2 YFSETQ. V lost 1 base, J lost 2 bases, and 14 bases stayed unmatched. This CDR3 comprises 19 residues. Written as DNA, the CDR3 is TGCGCCAGCAGCTTGTCGGTAGACCGGGACAGGGGCCTAAACACTGAAGCTTTCTTT. Translating it yields CASSLSVDRDRGLNTEAFF.

The chain joins TRBV11-2 to TRBJ1-1; possibly TRBD1 for D (6 bases). CDR1 SGHAT and CDR2 FQNNGV come from the germline V gene. The CDR3 totals 15 residues. V lost 1 base to trimming and J lost 3 bases, with 12 bases between them. Here the CDR3 DNA reads TGTGCCAGCAGCTTAGTTTACGGGGGGCACACTGAAGCTTTCTTT. This encodes CASSLVYGGHTEAFF.

V and J are TRBV19 and TRBJ1-5; D remains unclear. The V end lost 5 bases, the J end lost 2 bases, and 10 bases lay between the germline ends. Germline CDR1 and CDR2: LNHDA and SQIVND (reference sequence). CDR3 size: 14 residues. This CDR3 reads CASSSDIGNQPQHF. CDR3 DNA: TGTGCCAGTAGTTCAGACATTGGCAATCAGCCCCAGCATTTT.

This chain uses TRBV5-1 with TRBJ2-7; 10 bases align to TRBD1. From germline, CDR1 is SGHRS and CDR2 YFSETQ. J lost 6 bases, V lost 2 bases, and 8 bases had no gene match. The CDR3 totals 15 residues. As DNA, the CDR3 is TGCGCCAGCAGCTTTACCGCAGGGACAGGGGCCGAGCAGTACTTC. Translated, it gives CASSFTAGTGAEQYF.

The V and J genes are TRBV7-9 and TRBJ2-2; TRBD1 is a possible D gene (6 bases). The CDR3 sequence is 14 residues long. Germline V lookup: CDR1 SEHNR, CDR2 FQNEAQ (reference sequence). The ends were cut back, 6 bases at V and 1 base at J, with 9 bases in the middle. CDR3 DNA sequence: TGTGCCAGCAGAAGACAGGAGAACACCGGGGAGCTGTTTTTT. Residues: CASRRQENTGELFF. Full variable domain (outside the CDR3, taken from reference TRBV7-9 and TRBJ2-2): DTGVSQNPRHKITKRGQNVTFRCDPISEHNRLYWYRQTLGQGPEFLTYFQNEAQLEKSRLLSDRFSAERPKGSFSTLEIQRTEQGDSAMYLCASRRQENTGELFFGEGSRLTVL.